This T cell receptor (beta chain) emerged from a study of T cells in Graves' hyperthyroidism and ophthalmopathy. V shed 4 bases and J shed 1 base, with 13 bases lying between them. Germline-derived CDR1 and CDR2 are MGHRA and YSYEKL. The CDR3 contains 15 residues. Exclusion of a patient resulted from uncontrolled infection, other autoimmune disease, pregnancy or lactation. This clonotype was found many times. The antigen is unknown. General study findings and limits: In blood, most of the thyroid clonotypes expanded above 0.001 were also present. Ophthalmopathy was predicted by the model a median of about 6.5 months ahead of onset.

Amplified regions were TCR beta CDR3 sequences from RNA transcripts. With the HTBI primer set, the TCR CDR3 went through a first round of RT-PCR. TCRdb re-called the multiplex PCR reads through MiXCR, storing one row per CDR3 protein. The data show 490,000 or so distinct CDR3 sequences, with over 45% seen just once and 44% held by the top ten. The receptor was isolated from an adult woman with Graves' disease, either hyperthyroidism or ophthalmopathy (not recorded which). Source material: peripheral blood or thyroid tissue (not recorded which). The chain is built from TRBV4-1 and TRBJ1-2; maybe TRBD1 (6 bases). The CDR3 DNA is TGCGCCAGCAGCCTCAGACAGGACCTTAACTATGGCTACACCTTC. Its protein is CASSLRQDLNYGYTF.